A selection of T cell receptor beta chains follows, all from one sample in a study of cytomegalovirus exposure and HLA in healthy donors. Only in-frame clones appear in the TCRdb table, and some are missing; sequencing was by immunoSEQ multiplex PCR. The data show 110,000 to 150,000 clones, roughly 65% seen once. Sequences were obtained from PBMCs. These receptors originate from a woman aged 30 to 39 in good health and CMV-seronegative. Each CDR3 is given with its conserved first and last residue.

v_call	j_call	cdr3_aa
TRBV7-2	TRBJ1-2	CASSPDSVYGYTF
TRBV27	TRBJ1-2	CASSLRGSGGYTF
TRBV9	TRBJ2-2	CASSVGLAGGTGELFF
TRBV29-1	TRBJ1-2	CSVGGNEGYTF
TRBV7-9	TRBJ1-1	CASSLDREAFF
TRBV7-6	TRBJ2-2	CASSLVSVGSHAGELFF
TRBV9	TRBJ2-1	CASSALAGGSYNEQFF
TRBV6-1	TRBJ2-4	CASSETGVRGDIQYF
TRBV27	TRBJ1-1	CASSLRQGITEAFF
TRBV7-9	TRBJ2-7	CASSRLTPSEQYF
TRBV6-6	TRBJ1-5	CASSSVTGGMSQPQHF
TRBV27	TRBJ1-6	CASSYSNSPLHF
TRBV9	TRBJ2-1	CASPTLPSARGALENEQFF
TRBV7-6	TRBJ2-1	CASSPPEFRNEQFF
TRBV6-1	TRBJ2-1	CASSETNEQFF
TRBV28	TRBJ2-3	CASSGTPTTDTQYF
TRBV9	TRBJ2-1	CASSGRGTSYAPPYNEQFF
TRBV6-5	TRBJ2-2	CASSLDTTGELFF
TRBV7-9	TRBJ1-1	CASSPRLGQAAEAFF
TRBV11-3	TRBJ2-1	CASSVRGAEQFF
TRBV6-5	TRBJ1-1	CASSYSTVNTEAFF
TRBV7-3	TRBJ2-1	CASSRGLALEQFF
TRBV30	TRBJ2-1	CAWSVPRGLAGGDEQFF
TRBV28	TRBJ1-2	CASSYPGQTGGYTF
TRBV19	TRBJ2-5	CASSKWTGNRQETQYF
TRBV19	TRBJ1-2	CASSIWDRDLLGYTF
TRBV29-1	TRBJ2-7	CSVVSGGGYEQYF
TRBV7-9	TRBJ1-2	CASSFDTAGRGGYTF
TRBV5-1	TRBJ2-3	CASRNSGSTDTQYF
TRBV5-5	TRBJ2-7	CASSRLAGGPKEQYF
TRBV2	TRBJ1-5	CASGDRGLINQPQHF
TRBV28	TRBJ2-6	CASRTGTGANVLTF
TRBV2	TRBJ1-6	CASSPRQGSSSPLHF
TRBV30	TRBJ2-2	CASDSNTGELFF
TRBV6-5	TRBJ2-5	CASSAIAGVVETQYF
TRBV9	TRBJ1-3	CASSPRGTGSGNTIYF
TRBV2	TRBJ2-2	CASSENGIANTGELFF
TRBV18	TRBJ1-1	CASSPMRGDLNTEAFF
TRBV5-8	TRBJ2-1	CASSGALEQFF
TRBV29-1	TRBJ2-5	CSVVGGGETQYF
TRBV11-2	TRBJ2-5	CASSLWTGGGETQYF
TRBV7-6	TRBJ1-1	CASSSTGNTEAFF
TRBV4-2	TRBJ2-3	CASSQVTAGGSGDTQYF
TRBV28	TRBJ1-1	CASSFTGDEAFF
TRBV5-4	TRBJ2-3	CASSRSGSPTDTQYF
TRBV2	TRBJ1-2	CASMGEGDGYTF
TRBV6-5	TRBJ1-2	CASSTPGGNYGYTF
TRBV9	TRBJ1-4	CASSGRAAGNEKLFF
TRBV25-1	TRBJ2-7	CASSLPGLAGYEQYF
TRBV4-1	TRBJ2-3	CASSQLAGADTQYF
TRBV7-7	TRBJ1-2	CASSLTLGGEGGYTF
TRBV4-2	TRBJ2-2	CASSQDRDYGELFF
TRBV28	TRBJ1-5	CASSYPPGQGWKPQHF
TRBV6-1	TRBJ2-5	CASGRETQYF
TRBV19	TRBJ2-2	CASSRAGEDTGELFF
TRBV30	TRBJ2-7	CAWSPGQSYEQYF
TRBV7-3	TRBJ2-2	CASSRGQGGTGELFF
TRBV28	TRBJ2-1	CASRLGQLYNEQFF
TRBV7-3	TRBJ2-5	CASSLRQDTAQYF
TRBV6-1	TRBJ2-1	CASSDSAGPNEQFF